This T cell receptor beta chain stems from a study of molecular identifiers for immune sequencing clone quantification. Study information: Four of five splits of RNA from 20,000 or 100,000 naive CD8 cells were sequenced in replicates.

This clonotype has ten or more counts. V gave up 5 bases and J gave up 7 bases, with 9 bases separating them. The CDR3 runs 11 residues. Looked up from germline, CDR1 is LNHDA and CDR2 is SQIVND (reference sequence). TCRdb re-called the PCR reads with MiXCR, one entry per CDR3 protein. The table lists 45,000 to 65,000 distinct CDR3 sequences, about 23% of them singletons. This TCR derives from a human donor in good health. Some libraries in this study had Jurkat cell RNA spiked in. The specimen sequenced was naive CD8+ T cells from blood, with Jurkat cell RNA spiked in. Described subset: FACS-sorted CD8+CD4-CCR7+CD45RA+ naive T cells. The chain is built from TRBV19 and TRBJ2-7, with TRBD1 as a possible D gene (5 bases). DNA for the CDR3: TGTGCCAGTAGTGGGGCGCTGGAGCAGTACTTC. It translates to CASSGALEQYF.